The rows below give T cell receptor beta chains drawn from one sample of a study of graft-versus-host responses after intestinal transplantation. The method was immunoSEQ multiplex PCR; TCRdb's version includes in-frame clones alone and lacks a portion of them. The table has tens of thousands of clones, roughly 87% seen once. This specimen was PBMCs, taken around 68 days after intestinal transplantation. These receptors came from a human patient who received an intestinal transplant, so some T cells may come from the graft donor. CDR3s include the opening cysteine and the closing phenylalanine or tryptophan. A D gene is named only where the DNA matches it firmly. Size is omitted from some rows. Given values are once, few, many or a class for expanded clones.

d_call j_call v_call clone_size cdr3_nt cdr3_aa
- TRBJ2-4 TRBV9 - TGTGCCAGCAGCCCCGGGTCGCACGTAGCCAAAAACATTCAGTACTTC CASSPGSHVAKNIQYF
- TRBJ1-5 TRBV11-2 - TGTGCCAGCAGCTTAAAGGTGTCGGAGCCCCAGCATTTT CASSLKVSEPQHF
- TRBJ1-1 TRBV5-4 - TGTGCCAGCAGCTTGAACCAGGGATCTGAAGCTTTCTTT CASSLNQGSEAFF
- TRBJ1-1 TRBV11-3 - TGTGCCAGCAGCTTAGTCCAGGGGACGGACACTGAAGCTTTCTTT CASSLVQGTDTEAFF
- TRBJ1-3 TRBV7-9 once TGTGCCACGATATACTCTGGAAACACCATATATTTT CATIYSGNTIYF
TRBD1 TRBJ2-7 TRBV10-3 - TGTGCCATCAGTGAGTCTATGAGGGACAGAGCCTACGAGCAGTACTTC CAISESMRDRAYEQYF
- TRBJ2-5 TRBV7-2 - TGTGCCAGCAGCCTGACCCGGGCCCCGACGGGGGAGACCCAGTACTTC CASSLTRAPTGETQYF
TRBD1 TRBJ1-1 TRBV11-2 - TGTGCCAGCAGCTTCAGGGGGTTGGGGAGCACTGAAGCTTTCTTT CASSFRGLGSTEAFF
- TRBJ1-6 TRBV18 - TGTGCCAGCTCACCGAAACCGGGCCCTTATAATTCACCCCTCCACTTT CASSPKPGPYNSPLHF
- TRBJ1-1 TRBV11-2 - TGTGCCAGCAGCTTCGCGGGATTGGGTCGAGCTTTCTTT CASSFAGLGRAFF
- TRBJ1-2 TRBV9 - TGTGCCAGCAGCGGGGGGACTTACACCTTC CASSGGTYTF
- TRBJ2-5 TRBV5-4 - TGTGCCAGCAGCTTGGACTTAGAGACCCAGTACTTC CASSLDLETQYF
- TRBJ2-5 TRBV2 once TGTGCCAGCAGTGCACTACAAGAGACCCAGTACTTC CASSALQETQYF
TRBD1 TRBJ2-1 TRBV6-6 - TGTGCCAGCAGGGACGGTGGGACAGGGGGCGTGGATGAGCAGTTCTTC CASRDGGTGGVDEQFF
TRBD1 TRBJ1-2 TRBV5-6 once TGTGCCAGCAGTTGGACAGGGGGCGGCTACACCTTC CASSWTGGGYTF
- TRBJ2-5 TRBV6-5 - TGTGCCACCTCCCGCCGAACTCTAGAGACCCAGTACTTC CATSRRTLETQYF
- TRBJ1-6 TRBV19 - TGTGCCAGTAGTATAGCCGGGGGCGAAAATTCACCCCTCCACTTT CASSIAGGENSPLHF
TRBD1 TRBJ1-4 TRBV9 once TGTGCCAGCAGCGGCCGGGACAGTAATGAAAAACTGTTTTTT CASSGRDSNEKLFF
- TRBJ1-2 TRBV5-1 - TGCGCCAGCAGGGGACACATTAACTATGGCTACACCTTC CASRGHINYGYTF
TRBD2 TRBJ2-3 TRBV11-3 - TGTGCCAGCAGACCTTACACCGGGACTAGCGATTCGAATACGCAGTATTTT CASRPYTGTSDSNTQYF
- TRBJ1-1 TRBV2 - TGTGCCAGCAGTGATAGGCTGACAGATGGCACTGAAGCTTTCTTT CASSDRLTDGTEAFF
- TRBJ1-3 TRBV2 few TGTGCCAGCACCCTAGACCTCCTCGGGGGAAACACCATATATTTT CASTLDLLGGNTIYF
- TRBJ1-1 TRBV7-2 - TGTGCCAGCAGCTTAGAACTCCTGAACACTGAAGCTTTCTTT CASSLELLNTEAFF
- TRBJ2-1 TRBV11-2 - TGTGCCAGCAGCTTAGTGGGCAGTTACAATGAGCAGTTCTTC CASSLVGSYNEQFF
- TRBJ1-3 TRBV9 - TGTGCCAGCAGCGTAGGCGGGGAAAACACCATATATTTT CASSVGGENTIYF
- TRBJ1-4 TRBV30 - TGTGCCTGGAGTGTGAGGGCGGCTTCTAATGAAAAACTGTTTTTT CAWSVRAASNEKLFF
TRBD1 TRBJ2-1 TRBV11-2 - TGTGCCAGCAGCTTAGAGGCAGGGGGCAATGAGCAGTTCTTC CASSLEAGGNEQFF
- TRBJ1-2 TRBV12-5 - TGTGCTAGTGGTTTGGGGACAAACTATGGCTACACCTTC CASGLGTNYGYTF
TRBD1 TRBJ1-1 TRBV6-1 - TGTGCCAGCAGTTTGGACAGGGGCGCTGAAGCTTTCTTT CASSLDRGAEAFF
TRBD1 TRBJ2-7 TRBV6-5 - TGTGCCAGCAGTTACTCCCGGGACAGGGACTACGAGCAGTACTTC CASSYSRDRDYEQYF
- TRBJ2-4 TRBV4-3 - TGCGCCAGCAGCCAAGATCGAGGGGGGCCCTTAAACATTCAGTACTTC CASSQDRGGPLNIQYF
- TRBJ1-1 TRBV11-3 once TGTGCCAGCGATGGGGGCAGGGGTCGAACTGAAGCTTTCTTT CASDGGRGRTEAFF
TRBD2 TRBJ2-3 TRBV10-1 - TGCGCCAGCAGTTCGACTAGCGGGGCCCCCCCAGATACGCAGTATTTT CASSSTSGAPPDTQYF
- TRBJ2-5 TRBV6-5 - TGTGCCAGCGGGTCCAGCGGACCGTACCAAGAGACCCAGTACTTC CASGSSGPYQETQYF
- TRBJ2-7 TRBV7-9 - TGTGCCAGCAGCTTCGGGGGCCTAATTAGCTCCTACGAGCAGTACTTC CASSFGGLISSYEQYF
TRBD2 TRBJ2-3 TRBV7-2 - TGTGCCAGCGGATATGGGCTAGCGGGGGCCCTAGATACGCAGTATTTT CASGYGLAGALDTQYF
TRBD1 TRBJ2-7 TRBV19 - TGTGCCAGTAGTATAGTCCCCGGGACAGCTTCCGAGCAGTACTTC CASSIVPGTASEQYF
TRBD1 TRBJ2-7 TRBV19 - TGTGCCAGTAGTAAACAGGGGACCAACTACGAGCAGTACTTC CASSKQGTNYEQYF
TRBD2 TRBJ2-1 TRBV7-9 - TGTGCCAGCAGCTTCCCGGGACTAGCGGCCCGAAGCTCCTACAATGAGCAGTTCTTC CASSFPGLAARSSYNEQFF
TRBD2 TRBJ2-7 TRBV4-3 - TGCGCCAGCAGCCAAGAAATCGAGACTAGCGGGTCCTACGAGCAGTACTTC CASSQEIETSGSYEQYF
TRBD2 TRBJ2-3 TRBV18 - TGTGCCAGCTCACCAGGACTAGCCTATTCCGATACGCAGTATTTT CASSPGLAYSDTQYF
- TRBJ1-6 TRBV25-1 - TGTGCCAGCAGTTTGGGGCATTCACCCCTCCACTTT CASSLGHSPLHF
- TRBJ1-2 TRBV11-3 few TGTGCCAGCAGCTCGAACACGGGGTATGGCTACACCTTC CASSSNTGYGYTF
- TRBJ1-5 TRBV19 - TGTGCCAGTAGTATAGGGCAGTATAGCAATCAGCCCCAGCATTTT CASSIGQYSNQPQHF
- TRBJ1-1 TRBV10-1 few TGCGCCAGCAGTGAAGGGCGGAAAGCTTTCTTT CASSEGRKAFF
- TRBJ1-1 TRBV10-2 - TGCGCCAGCAGTATTTGGGGGAGGAACACTGAAGCTTTCTTT CASSIWGRNTEAFF
- TRBJ1-1 TRBV4-1 few TGCGCCAGCAGCCAAGAGACAGGGAACACTGAAGCTTTCTTT CASSQETGNTEAFF
TRBD1 TRBJ1-5 TRBV14 - TGTGCCAGCAGCCTCGTCCTCGGACAGGGGAATCAGCCCCAGCATTTT CASSLVLGQGNQPQHF
- TRBJ2-2 TRBV5-6 few TGTGCCAGCAGCTTTACGCAGAGGGACACCGGGGAGCTGTTTTTT CASSFTQRDTGELFF
- TRBJ1-2 TRBV12-5 - TGTGCTAGTGGTTTGGTAATCGGCCGCCTCTATGGCTACACCTTC CASGLVIGRLYGYTF
- TRBJ1-2 TRBV4-3 - TGCGCCAGCAGCCATGTAGGGGCAGGGCCTTTCTCAGCTAACTATGGCTACACCTTC CASSHVGAGPFSANYGYTF
TRBD2 TRBJ2-1 TRBV5-1 - TGCGCCAGCAGCTCAGGACTAGCGGGGAGCTCCTACAATGAGCAGTTCTTC CASSSGLAGSSYNEQFF
- TRBJ2-3 TRBV9 - TGTGCCAGCAGCGTAGGGGTAGGGGGCACAGATACGCAGTATTTT CASSVGVGGTDTQYF
TRBD2 TRBJ2-3 TRBV4-3 - TGCGCCAGCAGCCAAGAAGCGGGGGGACCCACAGATACGCAGTATTTT CASSQEAGGPTDTQYF
- TRBJ2-5 TRBV9 - TGTGCCAGCAGCGCCGACATGGCCTGGGAGCAAGAGACCCAGTACTTC CASSADMAWEQETQYF